The present entry profiles one TCR beta chain with its context. Its antigen remains unknown. Within the library, unique molecular identifiers were attached to each individual cDNA molecule. Original handling: Per sample, the median was around 100,000 TCRs, with values from about 24,000 to 680,000. TCRdb re-derived calls from the RACE reads in MiXCR, one entry per CDR3 protein. These V and J calls derive from TCRdb rather than the authors' analysis. The sample has tens of thousands of distinct CDR3 sequences, 8.5% to 9% seen once; the top ten hold about 3.1%. Stated time point: healthy volunteer bleed at 2 weeks. Extraction of total RNA was performed on unfractionated whole blood. The data were obtained in a study of human T cells and chemical hapten exposure. Germline CDR1 reads MDHEN; CDR2 reads SYDVKM. V lost 4 bases and J lost 5, with 14 bases in between. This CDR3 region has 15 residues. General study results and limits: Among TCRs, those above 1 in 1000 frequency were unaffected by DPC sensitization.

The rearrangement links TRBV28 to TRBJ1-4; D unresolved. This receptor was obtained from a female donor in good health. Some clones in this sample may be carry-over from other donors' samples. The sample consisted of whole blood. The chain's CDR3 is CASSSRTGGNEKLFF. For the CDR3, the DNA is TGTGCCAGCAGTTCCCGGACGGGAGGGAATGAAAAACTGTTTTTT.